The 14 T cell receptor beta chains given below trace back to one sample, sequenced in a study of cytotoxic CD8 clonotypes in ibrutinib-treated CLL. Data came from immunoSEQ multiplex PCR; TCRdb stores just in-frame clones and leaves some out. The profile shows 75,000 to 90,000 clones, around four fifths of them singletons. Sequencing used PBMCs, obtained after 24 months of ibrutinib treatment. These receptors were taken from a human donor with chronic lymphocytic leukemia.

The chain joins TRBV14 to TRBJ2-7, with TRBD1 matching 10 bases. With 1 base clipped from V and 2 bases from J, the junction kept 14 bases outside the gene matches. From germline, CDR1 is SGHDN and CDR2 FVKESK. CDR3 length: 19 residues. The CDR3 bases are TGTGCCAGCAGCCAAGGAGCGGGACAGGGGACTACGGAGCCCTACGAGCAGTACTTC. Protein product: CASSQGAGQGTTEPYEQYF.

The chain employs TRBV7-3 and TRBJ2-1; unclear D gene. V lost 5 bases, J lost 0 bases, and 11 bases lay in between. This CDR3 is 15 amino acids long. Germline V CDR1 and CDR2: SGHTA, FQGTGA. The CDR3 nucleotides read TGTGCCAGCAGCCCAGACTGGAGCTCCTACAATGAGCAGTTCTTC. It specifies CASSPDWSSYNEQFF.

V is TRBV5-1 and J is TRBJ2-7; 7 bases fit TRBD2. Germline trimming cut 3 bases from V and 2 bases from J; bases unmatched to any gene: 11. This CDR3 is 16 amino acids long. CDR1 and CDR2 (germline): SGHRS, YFSETQ. Written as DNA, the CDR3 is TGCGCCAGCAGCTCAACCTCTAGCGGAAAACCCTACGAGCAGTACTTC. Its protein is CASSSTSSGKPYEQYF.

The chain joins TRBV5-4 to TRBJ2-5, with D unclear. The length of the CDR3 is 14 residues. Trimming shortened V by 4 bases and J by 0 bases, and 10 bases separated the two germline ends. Germline V gives CDR1 SGHNT, CDR2 YYREEE (reference sequence). CDR3 sequence: CASSHRVYQETQYF. The CDR3 coding sequence is TGTGCCAGCAGCCACCGGGTGTACCAAGAGACCCAGTACTTC.

The gene calls are TRBV25-1 and TRBJ2-3; TRBD2 aligns across 8 bases. The V gene end was trimmed by 2 bases and the J gene end by 9 bases; junction bases not matched to a gene: 10. The CDR3 has 15 amino acids. Germline CDR1 and CDR2: MGHDK and SYGVNS. This CDR3 is CASSEAVAGRGTQYF. In DNA form, the CDR3 reads TGTGCCAGCAGTGAAGCGGTAGCGGGACGGGGGACGCAGTATTTT.

This chain's CDR3 is CASSPGTGEETQYF. CDR3 nucleotide sequence: TGTGCCAGCAGCCCCGGGACAGGGGAAGAGACCCAGTACTTC. The chain has TRBV7-9 and TRBJ2-5; 10 bases align to TRBD1. The CDR3 spans 14 residues. J was trimmed by 3 bases and V by 5 bases; bases with no gene match: 3. Looked up from germline, CDR1 is SEHNR and CDR2 is FQNEAQ (reference sequence).

The chain recombines TRBV28 with TRBJ2-5; weak D call: TRBD1 (5 bases). The CDR3 extends over 13 amino acids. CDR1 is MDHEN, CDR2 SYDVKM, per germline. V lost 6 bases, J lost 5 bases, and 13 bases lay in between. CDR3 sequence reads: CASSYVQVETQYF. CDR3 nucleotides: TGTGCCAGCAGCTACGTACAGGTGGAGACCCAGTACTTC.

V gene TRBV13 combines with J gene TRBJ2-7; D call uncertain. The CDR3 length is 15 residues. V was trimmed by 0 bases and J by 0 bases, leaving 9 bases between them. Per the germline V gene, CDR1 is PRHDT and CDR2 is FYEKMQ (reference sequence). The CDR3 nucleotides read TGTGCCAGCAGCTTAGGCGCGGTGAGCTCCTACGAGCAGTACTTC. Translating it yields CASSLGAVSSYEQYF.

The gene calls are TRBV28 and TRBJ2-3; 8 bases line up with TRBD2. Germline V gene data show CDR1 as MDHEN and CDR2 as SYDVKM. CDR3 size: 18 residues. Trimming cost V 4 bases and J 2 bases; bases outside gene matches: 14. Here the CDR3 reads CASSYLFGTSANTDTQYF. The CDR3 DNA is TGTGCCAGCAGTTACCTGTTCGGGACTAGTGCGAACACAGATACGCAGTATTTT.

V usage is TRBV9 and J usage is TRBJ1-3, with D maybe TRBD1 (5 bases). V was trimmed by 1 base and J by 0 bases, leaving 11 bases between them. The CDR3 consists of 16 residues. CDR1 is SGDLS, CDR2 YYNGEE, per germline. The CDR3 DNA sequence: TGTGCCAGCAGCGTAACAGACAGACCCTCTGGAAACACCATATATTTT. Its protein product is CASSVTDRPSGNTIYF.

The rearrangement joins TRBV27 to TRBJ2-7; 9 bases match TRBD2. The V gene end was trimmed by 2 bases and the J gene end by 3 bases; junction bases not matched to a gene: 2. The CDR3 is 14 amino acids. Germline V gene sequence: CDR1 MNHEY, CDR2 SMNVEV (reference sequence). The CDR3 loop is CASSLGTSNYEQYF. In DNA form, the CDR3 reads TGTGCCAGCAGTTTAGGGACTAGCAACTACGAGCAGTACTTC.

This chain joins TRBV7-9 and TRBJ2-1; 7 positions match TRBD2. J was trimmed by 5 bases and V by 5 bases; bases with no gene match: 15. In germline, CDR1 is SEHNR, CDR2 FQNEAQ (reference sequence). The CDR3 is 17 residues long. CDR3 sequence reads: CASSPPLGKREHNEQFF. The CDR3 nucleotides read TGTGCCAGCAGCCCCCCCTTGGGGAAGCGGGAACACAATGAGCAGTTCTTC.

V and J are TRBV19 and TRBJ2-6; D unresolved. This CDR3 is built from 16 residues. V was pared by 0 bases and J by 8 bases, with 14 bases between. Germline CDR1 LNHDA, CDR2 SQIVND (reference sequence). The CDR3 DNA sequence: TGTGCCAGTAGTATAGACCCATCCTGGACGTCCAACGTCCTGACTTTC. This translates into CASSIDPSWTSNVLTF.

The CDR3 is CASSVGPSGIQETQYF. The CDR3 bases are TGTGCCAGCAGCGTAGGGCCTAGCGGGATCCAAGAGACCCAGTACTTC. The chain carries TRBV9 and TRBJ2-5, with 9 bases that match TRBD2. V shed 0 bases, J shed 1 base, and the junction held 4 bases outside the gene matches. Germline V gene data show CDR1 as SGDLS and CDR2 as YYNGEE. The CDR3 runs to 16 residues.